The source of this T cell receptor beta chain is a study of OX40 agonist ivuxolimab in advanced cancers. Whole-study results and caveats: The mean number of expanded clones was higher in CD8+ T cells than in CD4+.

Clones were read by immunoSEQ multiplex PCR, and TCRdb kept only the in-frame ones, dropping some. The sample holds about 18,000 clones; approximately 83% are singletons and the top ten take 62%. In the case of this clone: Its antigen remains unidentified.

Trimming cost V 0 bases and J 4 bases, with 9 bases left between them. The V gene's germline CDR1 is GTSNPN and CDR2 SVGIG (reference sequence). This CDR3 is 13 amino acids long. J is TRBJ2-5 and V is TRBV30, with D uncertain. This TCR came from an adult with an advanced solid tumor such as melanoma, head and neck, liver or kidney cancer. The sequences come from CD4+ or CD8+ T cells sorted from blood, collected in a trial of the OX40 agonist ivuxolimab. The CDR3 nucleotides read TGTGCCTGGAGTGTATACGGACCAGAGACCCAGTACTTC. This codes for CAWSVYGPETQYF.